Presented here are 20 T cell receptor beta chains from one specimen sequenced in a study of blood T cell repertoires in COVID-19. The protocol was immunoSEQ multiplex PCR, while the TCRdb copy is restricted to in-frame clones and leaves out a portion. The table shows over 200,000 clones, with about nine tenths occurring only once. Sequenced: PBMCs or T cells enriched from blood (not recorded which). These receptors all stem from a human donor in a cohort exposed to, infected with or recovered from COVID-19 (not recorded which). The donor label of this sample is uncertain.

The V gene is TRBV12-5, the J gene TRBJ1-1; D not resolved. This CDR3 region has 13 residues. Trimming cost V 3 bases and J 3 bases, with 8 bases left between them. The germline CDR1 and CDR2 sequences are LGHNT and FRNRAP. CDR3 residues: CASGLIGDTEAFF. CDR3 in DNA: TGTGCTAGTGGTTTAATCGGGGACACTGAAGCTTTCTTT.

V gene TRBV19 combines with J gene TRBJ1-2, with D uncertain. Germline V gene sequence: CDR1 LNHDA, CDR2 SQIVND (reference sequence). The CDR3 is 14 amino acids. The V gene lost 7 bases and the J gene lost 4 bases, with 16 bases spanning the gap. CDR3 region: CASTRWEGSYGYTF. CDR3 DNA sequence: TGTGCCAGTACCCGATGGGAGGGTAGCTATGGCTACACCTTC.

The V and J genes are TRBV19 and TRBJ2-7, with 7 nucleotides matching TRBD1. The V gene end was trimmed by 0 bases and the J gene end by 4 bases; junction bases not matched to a gene: 9. This CDR3 contains 16 residues. Germline CDR1 and CDR2: LNHDA and SQIVND (reference sequence). CDR3 bases: TGTGCCAGTAGTATAGACCGGGACAGCCAATTTTACGAGCAGTACTTC. It translates to CASSIDRDSQFYEQYF.

The chain couples TRBV5-4 to TRBJ1-1, with unresolved D. Germline CDR1 and CDR2: SGHNT and YYREEE (reference sequence). Trimming took off 2 bases at V and 2 bases at J, with 13 bases between the two ends. This CDR3 is built from 15 residues. The CDR3 spells CASSFRGYGNTEAFF. For the CDR3, the DNA is TGTGCCAGCAGCTTTAGAGGGTACGGTAACACTGAAGCTTTCTTT.

In this sample, this clone turned up a few times. This sequence joins TRBV2 and TRBJ1-1; D may be TRBD1 (5 bases). The CDR3 has 13 residues. CDR1 is SNHLY, CDR2 FYNNEI, per germline. The ends were cut back, 8 bases at V and 0 bases at J, with 10 bases in the middle. CDR3 sequence reads: CASQQVMNTEAFF. CDR3 DNA: TGTGCCAGCCAACAGGTTATGAACACTGAAGCTTTCTTT.

CDR3 amino acids: CASRGVRVRYGYTF. The CDR3 region has the DNA TGTGCCAGCAGGGGAGTAAGGGTTCGATATGGCTACACCTTC. The chain is built from TRBV6-5 and TRBJ1-2, with no clear D. V was cut by 6 bases and J by 5 bases, with 16 bases left in between. In germline, CDR1 is MNHEY, CDR2 SVGAGI. This CDR3 spans 14 amino acids.

The rearrangement uses TRBV10-3 and TRBJ2-7, with no clear D. Germline assignment: CDR1 ENHRY and CDR2 SYGVKD. This CDR3 has 16 residues. With 4 bases removed from V and 0 bases from J, the gap between germline ends came to 16 bases. The CDR3 sequence is CAISGPSTPSSYEQYF. In nucleotides, the CDR3 is TGTGCCATCAGTGGGCCCTCGACTCCGAGCTCCTACGAGCAGTACTTC.

V and J are TRBV18 and TRBJ2-3; 7 bases are shared with TRBD2. V was clipped by 2 bases and J by 4 bases; unmatched bases: 9. The germline CDR1 and CDR2 sequences are KGHSH and LQKENI. CDR3 length equals 16 residues. CDR3 in amino acids: CASSPRMGGGADTQYF. The CDR3 DNA is TGTGCCAGCTCACCAAGAATGGGCGGGGGTGCAGATACGCAGTATTTT.

The chain uses TRBV27 and TRBJ2-7; 9 bases are a match to TRBD1. This CDR3 spans 16 amino acids. Germline V gene sequence: CDR1 MNHEY, CDR2 SMNVEV (reference sequence). Unmatched junction bases numbered 8, after V lost 5 bases and J lost 0 bases. The CDR3 is CASSIIPGQGSYEQYF. In DNA, the CDR3 is TGTGCCAGCAGTATTATACCGGGACAGGGCTCCTACGAGCAGTACTTC.

The chain combines TRBV20-1 with TRBJ2-3; D unresolved. V lost 3 bases, J lost 0 bases, and 7 bases lay in between. The CDR3 extends over 13 amino acids. CDR1 is DFQATT and CDR2 is SNEGSKA in the germline V gene (reference sequence). The CDR3 nucleotides read TGCAGTGCTAGTACACCTAGCACAGATACGCAGTATTTT. Translating gives CSASTPSTDTQYF.

The CDR3, as DNA: TGTGCCAGCAGCCATCGGGGGGGAAGCTATGGCTACACCTTC. Amino acids: CASSHRGGSYGYTF. The chain employs TRBV3-1 (or the pseudogene TRBV3-2) and TRBJ1-2, with a possible D match to TRBD1 (5 bases). This CDR3 has 14 amino acids. Trimming took 3 bases from V and 4 from J, leaving 12 bases between them. Per germline, CDR1 LGHDT and CDR2 YNNKEL (reference sequence).

V gene TRBV7-2 combines with J gene TRBJ2-1, with D perhaps TRBD2 (6 bases). This CDR3 spans 16 amino acids. CDR1 and CDR2 from the germline V gene are SGHTA and FQGNSA. Trimming left V 0 bases short and J 3 bases short, with 12 bases between. The CDR3: CASSLAGRRDYNEQFF. CDR3 nucleotides: TGTGCCAGCAGCTTAGCGGGTCGGCGGGACTACAATGAGCAGTTCTTC.

The rearrangement uses TRBV19 and TRBJ1-2, with no clear D. The length of the CDR3 is 13 residues. Trimming took off 0 bases at V and 5 bases at J, with 7 bases between the two ends. CDR1 is LNHDA and CDR2 is SQIVND in the germline V gene (reference sequence). The CDR3 nucleotides read TGTGCCAGTAGTATAGATGCGGGATATGGCTACACCTTC. Its translation is CASSIDAGYGYTF.

The J gene is TRBJ1-3, the V gene TRBV5-1, with 10 bases identical to TRBD1. Germline V gene data show CDR1 as SGHRS and CDR2 as YFSETQ. After removal of 4 bases from V and 0 bases from J, the junction contained 10 bases not matched to a gene. This CDR3 comprises 18 residues. DNA for the CDR3: TGCGCCAGCAGCGAGGGGACAGGGGCTAGCCGCTCTGGAAACACCATATATTTT. Translation gives CASSEGTGASRSGNTIYF.

This clone was detected once. The rearrangement uses TRBV6-5 and TRBJ2-7; D may be TRBD1 (6 bases). The germline gives CDR1 MNHEY, CDR2 SVGAGI. With 6 bases removed from V and 3 bases from J, the gap between germline ends came to 15 bases. The CDR3 has 14 residues. CDR3 protein: CASRTRPGVYEQYF. In DNA, the CDR3 is TGTGCCAGCAGGACCCGGCCAGGGGTCTACGAGCAGTACTTC.

The chain uses TRBV7-6 and TRBJ1-6, with D tentatively TRBD1 (5 bases). This CDR3 has 15 residues. Trimming pared 6 bases from V and 10 bases from J, leaving 19 bases between. Germline values: CDR1 SGHVS, CDR2 FNYEAQ. CDR3 sequence (DNA): TGTGCCAGCAGAAGACAGCCCGCGTTAGGGTCACCCCTCCACTTT. Translating it yields CASRRQPALGSPLHF.

The rearrangement joins TRBV5-4 to TRBJ2-1; 7 bases agree with TRBD1. Trimming took 0 bases from V and 2 from J; bases not matched to a gene: 2. This CDR3 comprises 15 residues. CDR1 SGHNT and CDR2 YYREEE come from the germline V gene (reference sequence). The CDR3 here is CASSLAQGAYNEQFF. CDR3 bases: TGTGCCAGCAGCTTGGCTCAGGGGGCCTACAATGAGCAGTTCTTC.

In its sample, this clone was seen once. CDR3 in DNA: TGTGCCAGCAGCCCGAAGGCGGTTACCGGGACACTTGCCCCCAATAGCAATCAGCCCCAGCATTTT. Protein product: CASSPKAVTGTLAPNSNQPQHF. V and J are TRBV7-8 and TRBJ1-5; a possible D gene is TRBD1 (6 bases). CDR1 is SGHVS and CDR2 is FQNEAQ in the germline V gene. The germline V and J ends were trimmed by 5 bases and 0 bases, with 32 bases remaining between them. The CDR3 totals 22 residues.

The count of this clone is one. The chain joins TRBV2 to TRBJ1-1; tentatively, D is TRBD1 (6 bases). V shed 6 bases and J shed 0 bases, with 20 bases lying between them. Germline V gives CDR1 SNHLY, CDR2 FYNNEI. The CDR3 runs 17 residues. The CDR3 protein is CASSPSGVGAVNTEAFF. In nucleotides, the CDR3 is TGTGCCAGCAGCCCATCAGGGGTTGGGGCTGTGAACACTGAAGCTTTCTTT. The full variable domain, its missing parts supplied by reference TRBV2 and TRBJ1-1, is EPEVTQTPSHQVTQMGQEVILRCVPISNHLYFYWYRQILGQKVEFLVSFYNNEISEKSEIFDDQFSVERPDGSNFTLKIRSTKLEDSAMYFCASSPSGVGAVNTEAFFGQGTRLTVV.

Concerning this clone itself: At one of its ends the junction is not consistent with the germline gene, which may arise from a read error. This chain joins TRBV30 and TRBJ1-5; TRBD1 matches 10 bases. CDR3 length equals 13 residues. Germline assignment: CDR1 GTSNPN and CDR2 SVGIG (reference sequence). DNA for the CDR3: TGTGCCCGGAGTGGGACAGGGGATCAGCCCCAGCATTTT. Translated, it gives CARSGTGDQPQHF.